The 30 T cell receptor beta chains in this list originate from one sample, sequenced in a study of blood T cell repertoires in COVID-19. Profiled with immunoSEQ multiplex PCR; TCRdb holds only in-frame clones, not every one. In the table there are about 78,000 clones, about nine tenths of which are singletons. The sequenced material came from peripheral blood. These receptor sequences come from a woman aged 45-59 years in a cohort sampled during active COVID-19.

The chain couples TRBV2 to TRBJ2-2; 7 nucleotides line up with TRBD1. V was clipped by 4 bases and J by 1 base; unmatched bases: 6. Per the germline V gene, CDR1 is SNHLY and CDR2 is FYNNEI. The CDR3 consists of 16 residues. The CDR3 sequence: CASSALRTGNTGELFF. For the CDR3, the DNA is TGTGCCAGCAGTGCGCTCCGGACAGGGAACACCGGGGAGCTGTTTTTT.

Details on this clone: Other DNA sequences from this sample encode an identical CDR3 as well. The chain has TRBV3-1 (or the pseudogene TRBV3-2) and TRBJ1-5, with TRBD1 matching 10 bases. CDR3 length: 14 amino acids. Germline CDR1 and CDR2: LGHDT and YNNKEL (reference sequence). V shed 4 bases, J shed 5 bases, and the junction held 2 bases outside the gene matches. The CDR3 bases are TGTGCCAGCAGCCCGACAGGGGGCCATCAGCCCCAGCATTTT. Translation gives CASSPTGGHQPQHF.

J is TRBJ2-3 and V is TRBV7-3, with D possibly matching TRBD1 (6 bases). The germline V gene has CDR1 SGHTA and CDR2 FQGTGA. The CDR3 consists of 14 residues. V lost 5 bases and J 2 bases, leaving 11 bases between the germline ends. The CDR3, as DNA: TGTGCCAGCAGCGATACAGGGATCACAGATACGCAGTATTTT. Amino acid sequence: CASSDTGITDTQYF.

The chain recombines TRBV5-1 with TRBJ2-1, with D possibly TRBD2 on 6 matching bases. The V gene lost 6 bases and the J gene lost 5 bases, with 9 bases spanning the gap. Germline CDR1 is SGHRS and CDR2 is YFSETQ. CDR3 size: 12 residues. The CDR3 is CASKGGDNEQFF. The CDR3 DNA follows: TGCGCCAGCAAAGGCGGGGACAATGAGCAGTTCTTC.

This chain joins TRBV5-1 and TRBJ1-3, with no clear D. V lost 4 bases to trimming and J lost 2 bases, with 4 bases between them. CDR3 length equals 12 residues. The V gene's germline CDR1 is SGHRS and CDR2 YFSETQ. This CDR3 reads CASSQTGNTIYF. For the CDR3, the DNA is TGCGCCAGCAGCCAAACTGGAAACACCATATATTTT.

This sequence joins TRBV3-1 (or the pseudogene TRBV3-2) and TRBJ2-7; D not certain. Germline V gene lookup returns CDR1 LGHDT and CDR2 YNNKEL (reference sequence). The CDR3 extends over 12 amino acids. The germline V and J ends were trimmed by 2 bases and 5 bases, with 7 bases remaining between them. The CDR3 DNA sequence: TGTGCCAGCAGCCAATTGGGCAACGAGCAGTACTTC. Amino acid sequence: CASSQLGNEQYF.

A single count supports this clone. The V gene is TRBV18, the J gene TRBJ2-3, with 9 bases fitting TRBD2. The CDR3 consists of 16 residues. The germline V gene encodes CDR1 KGHSH and CDR2 LQKENI. V shed 0 bases, J shed 6 bases, and the junction held 7 bases outside the gene matches. This chain's CDR3 is CASSPPNVAGADTQYF. CDR3 nucleotide sequence: TGTGCCAGCTCACCACCTAACGTAGCGGGAGCTGATACGCAGTATTTT.

This clone was recorded a few times. This sequence joins TRBV4-1 and TRBJ1-2; D might be TRBD1 (6 bases). Germline-derived CDR1 and CDR2 are MGHRA and YSYEKL. The V end was cut by 5 bases, the J end by 4 bases, with 14 bases between. The CDR3 consists of 14 residues. CDR3 protein: CASSAGQLSYGYTF. The CDR3 DNA is TGCGCCAGCAGCGCTGGACAGCTAAGCTATGGCTACACCTTC.

The chain couples TRBV21-1 to TRBJ1-3. TRBV21-1 is a listed pseudogene. The CDR3 is 15 residues long. CDR3 residues: CASSNEGATGNTIYF. Here the CDR3 DNA reads TGTGCCAGCAGCAACGAGGGAGCGACTGGAAACACCATATATTTT.

The genes are TRBV27 and TRBJ2-7, with D possibly TRBD2 on 6 matching bases. The CDR3 extends over 14 amino acids. Germline assignment: CDR1 MNHEY and CDR2 SMNVEV (reference sequence). Trimming removed 2 bases from V and 3 bases from J, with 11 bases in between. The CDR3 here is CASSLGRTIYEQYF. In DNA form, the CDR3 reads TGTGCCAGCAGTTTAGGCCGGACTATCTACGAGCAGTACTTC.

This clone was counted a single time. CDR3 region: CASSPGDRWDTQYF. Here the CDR3 DNA reads TGTGCCAGCAGCCCCGGAGACCGATGGGATACGCAGTATTTT. The J gene is TRBJ2-3, the V gene TRBV28; D gene ambiguous. The CDR3 extends over 14 amino acids. Germline CDR1 and CDR2: MDHEN and SYDVKM. V dropped 6 bases and J dropped 6 bases, with 16 bases sitting between them.

The V gene is TRBV4-1, the J gene TRBJ2-3; 9 nucleotides align to TRBD2. Germline values: CDR1 MGHRA, CDR2 YSYEKL. The J segment lost 3 bases and the V segment lost 0 bases, leaving 1 base of the junction unmatched. The length of the CDR3 is 15 residues. The CDR3 protein is CASSQDGLATDTQYF. CDR3 bases: TGCGCCAGCAGCCAAGATGGACTAGCGACAGATACGCAGTATTTT.

The chain joins TRBV2 to TRBJ1-1; D might be TRBD1 (6 bases). The V end lost 3 bases, the J end lost 10 bases, and 9 bases lay between the germline ends. The CDR3 has 11 residues. Germline V gene sequence: CDR1 SNHLY, CDR2 FYNNEI. The CDR3 spells CASSESGAAFF. CDR3 coding DNA: TGTGCCAGCAGTGAGTCAGGGGCAGCTTTCTTT.

V gene TRBV5-1 combines with J gene TRBJ2-3, with 8 bases fitting TRBD2. CDR1 is SGHRS and CDR2 is YFSETQ in the germline V gene. There are 16 residues in the CDR3. V was clipped by 0 bases and J by 2 bases; unmatched bases: 5. In DNA form, the CDR3 reads TGCGCCAGCAGCTTGGACGGGAGGGCGAACACAGATACGCAGTATTTT. Encoded protein: CASSLDGRANTDTQYF. Filled out from reference TRBV5-1 and TRBJ2-3, the complete variable domain reads KAGVTQTPRYLIKTRGQQVTLSCSPISGHRSVSWYQQTPGQGLQFLFEYFSETQRNKGNFPGRFSGRQFSNSRSEMNVSTLELGDSALYLCASSLDGRANTDTQYFGPGTRLTVL.

The J gene is TRBJ1-4, the V gene TRBV5-6, with D hard to call. The germline CDR1 and CDR2 sequences are SGHDT and YYEEEE. The germline V and J ends were trimmed by 1 base and 4 bases, with 5 bases remaining between them. This CDR3 spans 13 amino acids. The CDR3 DNA is TGTGCCAGCAGCTTGCTAGGTAATGAAAAACTGTTTTTT. The encoded protein is CASSLLGNEKLFF.

The chain joins TRBV24-1 to TRBJ2-5; the D gene is possibly TRBD2 (5 bases). From germline, CDR1 is KGHDR and CDR2 SFDVKD. Trimming stripped 3 bases from V and 4 bases from J, with 8 bases between. The CDR3 loop spans 13 amino acids. The CDR3 sequence: CATSDPGGETQYF. The CDR3 nucleotides read TGTGCCACCAGTGATCCAGGAGGAGAGACCCAGTACTTC.

The J gene is TRBJ2-4, the V gene TRBV28, with TRBD2 matching 8 bases. Germline-derived CDR1 and CDR2 are MDHEN and SYDVKM. V dropped 3 bases and J dropped 0; count of bases not matched to a gene: 4. The CDR3 is 16 amino acids. CDR3 DNA: TGTGCCAGCAGTTTCGGGGGGGAGCTAGCCAAAAACATTCAGTACTTC. It specifies CASSFGGELAKNIQYF.

This clone was observed once. The J gene is TRBJ1-1, the V gene TRBV29-1; D possibly corresponds to TRBD1 (6 bases). CDR3 size: 16 residues. The germline gives CDR1 SQVTM, CDR2 ANQGSEA. Trimming removed 6 bases from V and 2 bases from J, with 22 bases in between. The CDR3 DNA follows: TGCAGCGTCTTGTCGGGGGGCGTAGGGTCCAACACTGAAGCTTTCTTT. Encoded protein: CSVLSGGVGSNTEAFF. The entire variable domain, with the rest obtained from reference TRBV29-1 and TRBJ1-1, is as follows: SAVISQKPSRDICQRGTSLTIQCQVDSQVTMMFWYRQQPGQSLTLIATANQGSEATYESGFVIDKFPISRPNLTFSTLTVSNMSPEDSSIYLCSVLSGGVGSNTEAFFGQGTRLTVV.

This chain uses TRBV14 with TRBJ2-5; 10 bases are a match to TRBD1. J lost 5 bases, V lost 4 bases, and 4 bases had no gene match. The CDR3 is 14 residues long. Germline CDR1 is SGHDN and CDR2 is FVKESK. This CDR3 is CASSPDRGHETQYF. The CDR3 bases are TGTGCCAGCAGCCCCGACAGGGGGCATGAGACCCAGTACTTC.

The V gene is TRBV7-3, the J gene TRBJ2-5; D may be TRBD2 (5 bases). The CDR3 is 13 amino acids. Trimming left V 3 bases short and J 1 base short, with 6 bases between. The V gene's germline CDR1 is SGHTA and CDR2 FQGTGA. The DNA for the CDR3 is TGTGCCAGCAGCTTGCGGGCCCAAGAGACCCAGTACTTC. This encodes CASSLRAQETQYF.

The rearrangement links TRBV2 to TRBJ2-7; a weak D match, TRBD1 (5 bases). CDR3 length: 16 amino acids. The germline V gene encodes CDR1 SNHLY and CDR2 FYNNEI. V shed 7 bases and J shed 6 bases, with 25 bases lying between them. CDR3 DNA: TGTGCCAGCAAAGTAGCTACAGGAGTTCAAATCTCCGAGCAGTACTTC. It is translated as CASKVATGVQISEQYF.

The J gene is TRBJ1-5, the V gene TRBV20-1; a weak D match, TRBD1 (5 bases). The germline V gene encodes CDR1 DFQATT and CDR2 SNEGSKA (reference sequence). The CDR3 runs 11 residues. V gave up 6 bases and J gave up 6 bases, with 9 bases separating them. Written as DNA, the CDR3 is TGCAGTGCAGTAGACAGTCAGCCCCAGCATTTT. It codes for CSAVDSQPQHF.

The chain joins TRBV28 to TRBJ1-2; D is perhaps TRBD1 (6 bases). The CDR3 runs 14 residues. V dropped 4 bases and J dropped 4 bases, with 13 bases sitting between them. The germline gives CDR1 MDHEN, CDR2 SYDVKM. In DNA form, the CDR3 reads TGTGCCAGCAGTTGGGGGCAGACCTCCTATGGCTACACCTTC. It yields the protein CASSWGQTSYGYTF.

The chain employs TRBV7-8 and TRBJ2-1; a weak D match, TRBD2 (5 bases). Trimming removed 1 base from V and 0 bases from J, with 10 bases in between. Per germline, CDR1 SGHVS and CDR2 FQNEAQ. The CDR3 spans 16 residues. The CDR3 is CASSLGTRSSYNEQFF. CDR3 nucleotide sequence: TGTGCCAGCAGCTTAGGGACTCGGAGCTCCTACAATGAGCAGTTCTTC.

V usage is TRBV11-2 and J usage is TRBJ2-7, with 8 positions matching TRBD2. From germline, CDR1 is SGHAT and CDR2 FQNNGV. The length of the CDR3 is 16 residues. With V trimmed by 5 bases and J by 3 bases, 12 bases remained unmatched. CDR3 sequence: CASSRSGAGEGYEQYF. As DNA, the CDR3 is TGTGCCAGCAGCCGGAGTGGAGCGGGAGAAGGCTACGAGCAGTACTTC.

The chain uses TRBV5-1 and TRBJ1-2; no clear D. Germline V gene lookup returns CDR1 SGHRS and CDR2 YFSETQ. The CDR3 is made up of 14 amino acids. Between the trimmed V and J ends, which lost 0 bases and 8 bases, there was a span of 14 bases. In DNA form, the CDR3 reads TGCGCCAGCAGCTTGGACGCGGGGTCGAAGGGCTACACCTTC. Protein: CASSLDAGSKGYTF.

The chain recombines TRBV6-5 with TRBJ2-5, with TRBD2 as a possible D gene (6 bases). Trimming took 2 bases from V and 13 from J, leaving 14 bases between them. Germline V gives CDR1 MNHEY, CDR2 SVGAGI. CDR3 length: 12 residues. The DNA of the CDR3 is TGTGCCAGCAGTTACCCTACCGGGACTCGGTACTTC. This gives the protein CASSYPTGTRYF.

The gene calls are TRBV18 and TRBJ2-1, with D possibly being TRBD2 (5 bases). The CDR3 is 15 residues long. Trimming took 6 bases from V and 0 from J, leaving 12 bases between them. CDR1 is KGHSH and CDR2 is LQKENI in the germline V gene. The CDR3: CASSLMGSSYNEQFF. In nucleotides, the CDR3 is TGTGCCAGCTCTCTGATGGGGAGCTCCTACAATGAGCAGTTCTTC.

The chain links TRBV6-5 to TRBJ2-7; TRBD1 might be the D (6 bases). Trimming stripped 4 bases from V and 5 bases from J, with 18 bases between. This CDR3 spans 15 amino acids. Germline CDR1 is MNHEY and CDR2 is SVGAGI. As DNA, the CDR3 is TGTGCCAGCAGTTCCCTAGGGGGTCATGGAAACGAGCAGTACTTC. It specifies CASSSLGGHGNEQYF.

This chain joins TRBV19 and TRBJ2-7, with 10 bases fitting TRBD2. V lost 3 bases to trimming and J lost 0 bases; unmatched junction nucleotides: 2. The CDR3 runs 15 residues. In germline, CDR1 is LNHDA, CDR2 SQIVND (reference sequence). The CDR3 DNA reads as TGTGCCAGTAGTATCTCTAGCGGGAGCTCCTACGAGCAGTACTTC. This codes for CASSISSGSSYEQYF.